The 18 T cell receptor beta chains below come from one sample, sequenced in a study of shared clonotypes between healthy human individuals (dated by TCRdb to about 2020). CD8 naive samples were CD45RO-negative cells positively selected for CCR7, giving a CD45RA+CCR7+ population that excluded TemRA cells. The library was obtained by the immunoSEQ multiplex PCR assay. Drawn from immuneACCESS, this table holds only the in-frame rearrangements with V and J called that TCRdb kept. Clones are partly lost; checked studies trace under half to an unresolved V gene and leave the rest unexplained. The sample records about 800,000 clones, just over 95% of which are singletons. The ten largest account for less than 0.3% of the sample. Material for sequencing was naive CD8+ T cells sorted from blood. What the cell subset or site label conveys for this sample: CD45RA+CCR7+. The receptors here all came from a young man in good health.

The V gene is TRBV7-9, the J gene TRBJ2-7; D gene ambiguous. Trimming pared 2 bases from V and 5 bases from J, leaving 7 bases between. The CDR3 is 12 amino acids. Germline lookup yields CDR1 SEHNR and CDR2 FQNEAQ (reference sequence). The CDR3 loop reads CASSLIIHEQYF. The CDR3 DNA sequence: TGTGCCAGCAGCTTAATTATTCACGAGCAGTACTTC.

The CDR3 DNA reads TGTGCCAGCAGCGTATATGGCGGGGGGAACACCGGGGAGCTGTTTTTT. The encoded protein is CASSVYGGGNTGELFF. This chain links TRBV9 with TRBJ2-2, with 7 bases fitting TRBD2. Germline V CDR1 and CDR2: SGDLS, YYNGEE. Trimming at V came to 1 base and at J to 1 base, leaving 4 bases not matched to a gene. The CDR3 loop spans 16 amino acids.

About this clone: The sample carries other DNA sequences with the same CDR3. V is TRBV6-6 and J is TRBJ1-5, with no clear D. The CDR3 loop spans 12 amino acids. Germline V lookup: CDR1 MNHNY, CDR2 SVGAGI (reference sequence). The V gene lost 8 bases and the J gene lost 1 base, with 6 bases spanning the gap. The CDR3 DNA reads as TGTGCCAGCGTAGGAAGCAATCAGCCCCAGCATTTT. Translation gives CASVGSNQPQHF.

The chain employs TRBV27 and TRBJ2-7, with 8 bases aligning to TRBD1. Germline lookup yields CDR1 MNHEY and CDR2 SMNVEV (reference sequence). The CDR3 consists of 16 residues. V trimming: 7 bases; J trimming: 6 bases; junction bases outside the gene matches: 17. CDR3 in amino acids: CASTPLRPGGHLEQYF. The CDR3 nucleotides read TGTGCCAGCACCCCCCTCCGCCCAGGGGGCCACCTCGAGCAGTACTTC.

This chain uses TRBV27 with TRBJ1-2; D is perhaps TRBD1 (6 bases). Between the trimmed V and J ends, which lost 6 bases and 5 bases, there was a span of 19 bases. The CDR3 is made up of 15 amino acids. Germline V CDR1 and CDR2: MNHEY, SMNVEV (reference sequence). The CDR3 sequence is CASRTIQGVAYGYTF. The DNA for the CDR3 is TGTGCCAGCAGGACCATACAGGGTGTCGCTTATGGCTACACCTTC.

CDR3 DNA: TGTGCCAGCAGCCCCGGGGGAACTAGCGCGGGCGAGCAGTACTTC. Protein: CASSPGGTSAGEQYF. The V gene is TRBV14, the J gene TRBJ2-7, with 7 bases matching TRBD2. This CDR3 is built from 15 residues. Germline V gives CDR1 SGHDN, CDR2 FVKESK. Unmatched junction bases numbered 12, after V lost 4 bases and J lost 6 bases.

The CDR3 DNA follows: TGTGCCAGCAGTCCCCTACGAGCGGCGTCCTACGAGCAGTACTTC. The encoded protein is CASSPLRAASYEQYF. The genes are TRBV27 and TRBJ2-7; possible D gene TRBD2, 5 bases. V gave up 5 bases and J gave up 1 base, with 15 bases separating them. Germline V gives CDR1 MNHEY, CDR2 SMNVEV (reference sequence). CDR3 length: 15 amino acids.

The chain is built from TRBV29-1 and TRBJ2-7; D remains unclear. V lost 0 bases, J lost 2 bases, and 8 bases lay in between. Germline V lookup: CDR1 SQVTM, CDR2 ANQGSEA. There are 13 residues in the CDR3. CDR3 amino acids: CSVEDPPAYEQYF. CDR3 DNA sequence: TGCAGCGTTGAAGATCCTCCTGCCTACGAGCAGTACTTC.

The chain uses TRBV11-3 and TRBJ2-7, with a possible D match to TRBD1 (5 bases). Trimming pared 5 bases from V and 0 bases from J, leaving 20 bases between. Germline V gene data show CDR1 as SGHNT and CDR2 as YENEEA. This CDR3 comprises 17 residues. CDR3 protein: CASSLPGPVPISYEQYF. In DNA, the CDR3 is TGTGCCAGCAGCCTCCCAGGGCCAGTTCCCATCTCCTACGAGCAGTACTTC. The full variable domain, completed using reference TRBV11-3 and TRBJ2-7, is EAGVVQSPRYKIIEKKQPVAFWCNPISGHNTLYWYLQNLGQGPELLIRYENEEAVDDSQLPKDRFSAERLKGVDSTLKIQPAELGDSAVYLCASSLPGPVPISYEQYFGPGTRLTVT.

The chain has TRBV5-1 and TRBJ2-1, with D hard to call. The V and J ends lost 0 bases and 0 bases respectively, with 7 bases between them. The CDR3 has 15 amino acids. Germline assignment: CDR1 SGHRS and CDR2 YFSETQ. Here the CDR3 DNA reads TGCGCCAGCAGCTTGGGGGAAGACTCCTACAATGAGCAGTTCTTC. Protein sequence: CASSLGEDSYNEQFF.

This chain joins TRBV11-2 and TRBJ1-2, with 11 bases aligning to TRBD1. The V gene end was trimmed by 5 bases and the J gene end by 3 bases; junction bases not matched to a gene: 5. Germline V gene data show CDR1 as SGHAT and CDR2 as FQNNGV. CDR3 length: 15 amino acids. CDR3 loop: CASSVGTGGHYGYTF. The CDR3 bases are TGTGCCAGCAGCGTAGGGACAGGGGGTCACTATGGCTACACCTTC.

The chain links TRBV7-3 to TRBJ2-7, with D possibly being TRBD2 (5 bases). The germline V gene encodes CDR1 SGHTA and CDR2 FQGTGA. The length of the CDR3 is 16 residues. V lost 2 bases to trimming and J lost 0 bases, with 14 bases between them. Written as DNA, the CDR3 is TGTGCCAGCAGCTTATCTCGACGGGGTGCCTCCTACGAGCAGTACTTC. It yields the protein CASSLSRRGASYEQYF.

The rearrangement links TRBV7-9 to TRBJ1-1; D gene uncertain. V lost 3 bases, J lost 5 bases, and 4 bases lay in between. CDR1 and CDR2 (germline): SEHNR, FQNEAQ (reference sequence). The CDR3 sequence is 11 residues long. This chain's CDR3 is CASSFRTEAFF. CDR3 nucleotide sequence: TGTGCCAGCAGCTTCAGAACTGAAGCTTTCTTT.

J is TRBJ1-2 and V is TRBV7-6; 7 bases align to TRBD1. The CDR3 is 14 residues long. V trimming: 5 bases; J trimming: 3 bases; junction bases outside the gene matches: 6. CDR1 and CDR2 (germline): SGHVS, FNYEAQ. The CDR3 region is CASSPTGTDYGYTF. Written as DNA, the CDR3 is TGTGCCAGCAGCCCGACCGGGACAGACTATGGCTACACCTTC. The entire variable domain, with the rest obtained from reference TRBV7-6 and TRBJ1-2, is as follows: GAGVSQSPRYKVTKRGQDVALRCDPISGHVSLYWYRQALGQGPEFLTYFNYEAQQDKSGLPNDRFSAERPEGSISTLTIQRTEQRDSAMYRCASSPTGTDYGYTFGSGTRLTVV.

This clone was seen just once. The chain uses TRBV11-2 and TRBJ2-5; the D is unclear. The germline V gene has CDR1 SGHAT and CDR2 FQNNGV. The CDR3 loop spans 12 amino acids. V was shortened by 3 bases and J by 0 bases, with 2 bases between the two germline ends. The CDR3 loop is CASSFNQETQYF. The CDR3 DNA reads TGTGCCAGCAGCTTCAACCAAGAGACCCAGTACTTC.

This rearrangement joins TRBV27 to TRBJ2-7, with D uncertain. V was pared by 0 bases and J by 5 bases, with 14 bases between. From germline, CDR1 is MNHEY and CDR2 SMNVEV (reference sequence). This CDR3 comprises 15 residues. This chain's CDR3 is CASSLSQVPYHEQYF. CDR3 bases: TGTGCCAGCAGTTTATCCCAGGTACCATACCACGAGCAGTACTTC.

The chain employs TRBV29-1 and TRBJ2-5; D may match TRBD1 or TRBD2 (5 bases each). The germline gives CDR1 SQVTM, CDR2 ANQGSEA. The CDR3 runs to 12 residues. V was cut by 8 bases and J by 1 base, with 11 bases left in between. Here the CDR3 reads CSIRDGQETQYF. The CDR3 coding sequence is TGCAGCATCCGGGACGGCCAAGAGACCCAGTACTTC. The whole variable domain, filled in from reference TRBV29-1 and TRBJ2-5, reads SAVISQKPSRDICQRGTSLTIQCQVDSQVTMMFWYRQQPGQSLTLIATANQGSEATYESGFVIDKFPISRPNLTFSTLTVSNMSPEDSSIYLCSIRDGQETQYFGPGTRLLVL.

The chain recombines TRBV7-9 with TRBJ2-2; 8 bases align to TRBD1. The germline V gene has CDR1 SEHNR and CDR2 FQNEAQ (reference sequence). With V trimmed by 1 base and J by 8 bases, 12 bases remained unmatched. The CDR3 length is 17 residues. The CDR3 coding sequence is TGTGCCAGCAGCTTAGGAAGCATTGACAGGGGAAATGGGGAGCTGTTTTTT. It specifies CASSLGSIDRGNGELFF.